Each of the 31 T cell receptor beta chains below was sequenced from the same sample in a study of T cells in Graves' hyperthyroidism and ophthalmopathy (dated by TCRdb to the late 2010s). Libraries came from multiplex PCR. TCRdb shows the sequencer as Illumina HiSeq 2000. Amplification of TCR beta CDR3 regions was carried out from RNA transcripts. A first-round RT-PCR of the TCR CDR3 used the HTBI primer set with the Qiagen OneStep RT-PCR kit. TCRdb took the public reads, trimmed them with fastp at Q25, ran MiXCR for clone calling and kept in-frame beta chains. CDR3 protein duplicates are merged, each entry listing the most common genes and DNA. The sample profile shows about 480,000 distinct CDR3 sequences; under 15% of them were found once. The ten biggest clones cover less than 20% of the sample. Sequencing input: blood. Receptor source: a woman aged 18-30 years with Graves' hyperthyroidism.

This clonotype was detected ten times or more. The chain carries TRBV18 and TRBJ1-5; D unresolved. Germline V gives CDR1 KGHSH, CDR2 LQKENI. This CDR3 is built from 13 residues. Trimming took 2 bases from V and 4 from J, leaving 6 bases between them. CDR3: CASSPGVNQPQHF. CDR3 sequence (DNA): TGTGCCAGCTCACCAGGGGTTAATCAGCCCCAGCATTTT.

This clonotype was seen at least ten times. This chain connects TRBV20-1 to TRBJ1-5, with D uncertain. CDR3 size: 16 residues. The V gene's germline CDR1 is DFQATT and CDR2 SNEGSKA (reference sequence). V gave up 0 bases and J gave up 7 bases, with 19 bases separating them. The CDR3: CSARDRGGGLRQPQHF. The CDR3 coding sequence is TGCAGTGCTAGAGATCGGGGAGGAGGGCTGAGGCAGCCCCAGCATTTT.

Many counts were recorded for this clonotype. The chain recombines TRBV27 with TRBJ2-7, with 7 bases lining up with TRBD1. V lost 4 bases, J lost 7 bases, and 13 bases stayed unmatched. The CDR3 length is 15 residues. CDR1 and CDR2 (germline): MNHEY, SMNVEV (reference sequence). The CDR3 DNA sequence: TGTGCCAGCAGTTCCGCCCGACAGGGCTTGGGGGAGCAGTACTTC. Amino acids: CASSSARQGLGEQYF.

This clonotype was recorded at least ten times. The rearrangement links TRBV29-1 to TRBJ1-4; perhaps TRBD1 as D (5 bases). The V gene's germline CDR1 is SQVTM and CDR2 ANQGSEA. Trimming pared 4 bases from V and 3 bases from J, leaving 12 bases between. The CDR3 extends over 14 amino acids. The CDR3 spells CSVGGAVPNEKLFF. As DNA, the CDR3 is TGCAGCGTTGGTGGGGCAGTACCTAATGAAAAACTGTTTTTT.

CDR3 residues: CASSLMPSTDTQYF. In DNA form, the CDR3 reads TGTGCCAGCAGCTTGATGCCTAGCACAGATACGCAGTATTTT. V is TRBV7-2 and J is TRBJ2-3; the D is unclear. The CDR3 sequence is 14 residues long. The V end lost 3 bases, the J end lost 0 bases, and 7 bases lay between the germline ends. CDR1 is SGHTA and CDR2 is FQGNSA in the germline V gene. The full variable domain, with the rest looked up from reference TRBV7-2 and TRBJ2-3, is GAGVSQSPSNKVTEKGKDVELRCDPISGHTALYWYRQSLGQGLEFLIYFQGNSAPDKSGLPSDRFSAERTGGSVSTLTIQRTQQEDSAVYLCASSLMPSTDTQYFGPGTRLTVL.

This clonotype was seen a single time. The chain couples TRBV10-3 to TRBJ1-4; D is undetermined. Germline lookup yields CDR1 ENHRY and CDR2 SYGVKD. The CDR3 is 15 residues long. Trimming left V 0 bases short and J 5 bases short, with 10 bases between. The CDR3 bases are TGTGCCATCAGTGAGTCGACGCCTAAGAATGAAAAACTGTTTTTT. It specifies CAISESTPKNEKLFF.

The CDR3 spells CASSPAGLAGGEEQFF. For the CDR3, the DNA is TGTGCCAGCAGCCCCGCGGGACTAGCGGGAGGGGAAGAGCAGTTCTTC. V and J are TRBV7-8 and TRBJ2-1; 16 bases agree with TRBD2. V lost 5 bases and J lost 10; bases outside the gene matches: 8. CDR1 is SGHVS, CDR2 FQNEAQ, per germline. This CDR3 spans 16 amino acids.

This clonotype was seen a few times. Just one base apart from a much larger clone, this may be a read error. V and J are TRBV27 and TRBJ1-4; D unresolved. The CDR3 runs to 15 residues. Germline V gene data show CDR1 as MNHEY and CDR2 as SMNVEV (reference sequence). The CDR3 spells CASSLSWGRGEKLVF. The CDR3 DNA sequence: TGTGCCAGCAGTTTATCGTGGGGTAGAGGTGAAAAACTGGTTTTT.

This clonotype was detected ten times or more. V usage is TRBV30 and J usage is TRBJ1-5; D unresolved. The CDR3 sequence is 13 residues long. Germline-derived CDR1 and CDR2 are GTSNPN and SVGIG (reference sequence). Trimming cost V 2 bases and J 3 bases, with 8 bases left between them. In DNA form, the CDR3 reads TGTGCCTGGAGTCCCCAGACCAATCAGCCCCAGCATTTT. This codes for CAWSPQTNQPQHF.

This clonotype was seen ten or more times. The genes are TRBV7-3 and TRBJ1-1, with TRBD1 identical over 10 bases. The V segment lost 2 bases and the J segment 1 base; nucleotides outside the gene matches: 7. This CDR3 is 17 amino acids long. The germline gives CDR1 SGHTA, CDR2 FQGTGA. CDR3 DNA: TGTGCCAGCAGCTTAGTAGGGACAGGGGCCTCGAACACTGAAGCTTTCTTT. Its translation is CASSLVGTGASNTEAFF.

In this sample, this clonotype turned up many times. The chain has TRBV12-3 or TRBV12-4 and TRBJ2-3; no firm D call. V lost 6 bases and J 5 bases, leaving 3 bases between the germline ends. This CDR3 comprises 10 residues. The DNA for the CDR3 is TGTGCCAGCAGCCTAGATACGCAGTATTTT. Its protein product is CASSLDTQYF.

V and J are TRBV5-1 and TRBJ2-3; D may be TRBD2 (7 bases). With 5 bases removed from V and 0 bases from J, the gap between germline ends came to 13 bases. The CDR3 runs to 15 residues. Germline V lookup: CDR1 SGHRS, CDR2 YFSETQ. This CDR3 is CASRRGATSTDTQYF. CDR3 nucleotides: TGCGCCAGCAGACGGGGGGCGACTAGCACAGATACGCAGTATTTT.

The chain couples TRBV19 to TRBJ1-1; D possibly corresponds to TRBD1 (5 bases). In germline, CDR1 is LNHDA, CDR2 SQIVND (reference sequence). Trimming removed 2 bases at V and 8 bases at J, with 15 bases between. The CDR3 is 14 amino acids. The DNA for the CDR3 is TGTGCCAGTAGTATAATCGGGGGAGGCGACGAAGCTTTCTTT. Translating gives CASSIIGGGDEAFF.

This clonotype has a count of ten or more. This chain links TRBV5-1 with TRBJ2-1, with 14 nucleotides matching TRBD2. The CDR3 runs 17 residues. Germline CDR1 and CDR2: SGHRS and YFSETQ. The trim removed 0 bases at V and 4 bases at J, leaving 3 bases unmatched. In DNA form, the CDR3 reads TGCGCCAGCAGCTTGGGGACTAGCGGGAGGCCATACAATGAGCAGTTCTTC. Amino acid sequence: CASSLGTSGRPYNEQFF.

The J gene is TRBJ1-1, the V gene TRBV15; tentatively, D is TRBD1 (6 bases). Germline V gene data show CDR1 as LNHNV and CDR2 as YYDKDF (reference sequence). CDR3 length equals 13 residues. V lost 5 bases to trimming and J lost 4 bases, with 11 bases between them. CDR3 coding DNA: TGTGCCACCAGCTATGAGGGGGGCACTGAAGCTTTCTTT. Its protein product is CATSYEGGTEAFF.

This clonotype showed up many times. The chain uses TRBV29-1 and TRBJ2-2; no definite D call. V was trimmed by 4 bases and J by 4 bases, leaving 19 bases between them. The CDR3 is 16 amino acids. Looked up from germline, CDR1 is SQVTM and CDR2 is ANQGSEA. CDR3 residues: CSVVTGPSMLTGELFF. The CDR3 region has the DNA TGCAGCGTTGTGACGGGCCCGTCAATGCTCACCGGGGAGCTGTTTTTT.

This clonotype was observed a handful of times. The chain uses TRBV6-1 and TRBJ2-3; 7 bases match TRBD1. CDR1 and CDR2 from the germline V gene are MNHNS and SASEGT. Trimming removed 5 bases from V and 2 bases from J; junction bases left unmatched: 7. The CDR3 runs to 15 residues. The CDR3 loop is CASSPQTGFTDTQYF. CDR3 DNA: TGTGCCAGCAGTCCTCAGACAGGGTTCACAGATACGCAGTATTTT.

As DNA, the CDR3 is TGTGCCAGCAGTCCCCTGGCGGGACCGCGCATAGGTGGTAATGAGCAGTTCTTC. Its protein is CASSPLAGPRIGGNEQFF. The chain links TRBV12-3 or TRBV12-4 to TRBJ2-1; TRBD2 might be the D (6 bases). The CDR3 consists of 18 residues. Trimming removed 5 bases at V and 7 bases at J, with 27 bases between.

This clonotype has at least ten counts. This chain joins TRBV11-2 and TRBJ1-2; the D gene is possibly TRBD1 (6 bases). The CDR3 consists of 18 residues. Germline values: CDR1 SGHAT, CDR2 FQNNGV. Trimming pared 4 bases from V and 4 bases from J, leaving 25 bases between. The CDR3 nucleotides read TGTGCCAGCAGCTCCCTTGGGGTGGGGACATCACTAGGCTATGGCTACACCTTC. This encodes CASSSLGVGTSLGYGYTF.

At least ten counts were recorded for this clonotype. This rearrangement joins TRBV27 to TRBJ2-7; D is unclear. Trimming removed 6 bases at V and 3 bases at J, with 18 bases between. The CDR3 is 15 amino acids. Germline loops: CDR1 MNHEY, CDR2 SMNVEV (reference sequence). CDR3 loop: CASSQGDRALYEQYF. CDR3 nucleotide sequence: TGTGCCAGCAGCCAAGGAGATAGGGCCCTCTACGAGCAGTACTTC.

The J gene is TRBJ2-5, the V gene TRBV11-2; the D gene is possibly TRBD2 (5 bases). This CDR3 has 14 amino acids. Per germline, CDR1 SGHAT and CDR2 FQNNGV. V was trimmed by 5 bases and J by 7 bases, leaving 17 bases between them. The CDR3 DNA reads as TGTGCCAGCAGCCCTGGACTGCATTCGGGGACCCAGTACTTC. It is translated as CASSPGLHSGTQYF.

Ten or more counts support this clonotype. The chain recombines TRBV20-1 with TRBJ2-2; no clear D. This CDR3 spans 13 amino acids. Germline CDR1 reads DFQATT; CDR2 reads SNEGSKA (reference sequence). V dropped 7 bases and J dropped 2 bases, with 11 bases sitting between them. The DNA of the CDR3 is TGCAGTGTAAGGAGAGCCAACACCGGGGAGCTGTTTTTT. Translating gives CSVRRANTGELFF.

This clonotype appeared many times. The CDR3 loop is CASRQGSQPQHF. The CDR3 DNA sequence: TGTGCCAGCAGGCAGGGAAGTCAGCCCCAGCATTTT. This chain uses TRBV27 with TRBJ1-5, with a weak D call TRBD1 (5 bases). Trimming cost V 6 bases and J 6 bases, with 9 bases left between them. Germline V gene sequence: CDR1 MNHEY, CDR2 SMNVEV (reference sequence). The CDR3 contains 12 residues.

The chain links TRBV9 to TRBJ2-1; no clear D. The V gene lost 0 bases and the J gene lost 2 bases, with 9 bases spanning the gap. Germline CDR1 SGDLS, CDR2 YYNGEE. The CDR3 spans 15 residues. The CDR3 region is CASSVELLTYNEQFF. In DNA form, the CDR3 reads TGTGCCAGCAGCGTAGAGCTCCTCACCTACAATGAGCAGTTCTTC.

This clonotype has more than one count but fewer than ten. This sequence joins TRBV27 and TRBJ2-2; maybe TRBD1 (5 bases). The CDR3 loop spans 17 amino acids. Trimming pared 5 bases from V and 7 bases from J, leaving 23 bases between. Germline V lookup: CDR1 MNHEY, CDR2 SMNVEV (reference sequence). The CDR3 loop is CASSRRLLVVQGGELFF. In DNA, the CDR3 is TGTGCCAGCAGTCGTCGTCTGTTGGTTGTTCAGGGCGGGGAGCTGTTTTTT.

This clonotype has ten or more counts. This sequence joins TRBV3-1 and TRBJ1-2; a possible D gene is TRBD1 (6 bases). Trimming removed 1 base at V and 5 bases at J, with 17 bases between. The CDR3 consists of 16 residues. Germline CDR1 LGHDT, CDR2 YNNKEL (reference sequence). CDR3 nucleotides: TGTGCCAGCAGCCAAGGGGGGGGCCCATTGAGTTATGGCTACACCTTC. Translated: CASSQGGGPLSYGYTF.

This clonotype was seen a few times. With a much larger clone just one base away, this may be a read error. The V gene is TRBV7-3, the J gene TRBJ2-7, with D tentatively TRBD1 (6 bases). V was shortened by 2 bases and J by 3 bases, with 11 bases between the two germline ends. Germline lookup yields CDR1 SGHTA and CDR2 FQGTGA. CDR3 length: 14 residues. The CDR3 coding sequence is TGTGCCAGCAGCTTAGCATCACAGGGCTACGAGCAGTACTTC. The encoded protein is CASSLASQGYEQYF.

In its sample, this clonotype was seen a few times. The chain couples TRBV20-1 to TRBJ2-5; 7 bases are shared with TRBD2. The CDR3 extends over 16 amino acids. Trimming cost V 1 base and J 0 bases; bases outside gene matches: 8. Germline CDR1 is DFQATT and CDR2 is SNEGSKA (reference sequence). This CDR3 reads CSARVSGIPYQETQYF. The DNA for the CDR3 is TGCAGTGCTAGAGTAAGCGGGATCCCGTACCAAGAGACCCAGTACTTC.

This clonotype came up many times. This chain links TRBV7-8 with TRBJ1-6, with 9 bases that match TRBD1. The CDR3 has 14 amino acids. Germline CDR1 reads SGHVS; CDR2 reads FQNEAQ. J was trimmed by 8 bases and V by 5 bases; bases with no gene match: 4. DNA of the CDR3: TGTGCCAGCAGCCCGGGACAGGGATATTCACCCCTCCACTTT. It specifies CASSPGQGYSPLHF.

This clonotype was detected many times. The CDR3 nucleotides read TGCGCCAGCAGCTTACAGAGGTCAGGGGAGCTGTTTTTT. This sequence encodes CASSLQRSGELFF. The chain carries TRBV5-1 and TRBJ2-2; D unclear. The germline V gene has CDR1 SGHRS and CDR2 YFSETQ. The V gene lost 2 bases and the J gene lost 8 bases, with 10 bases spanning the gap. The CDR3 runs to 13 residues.

At least ten counts were recorded for this clonotype. The V gene is TRBV12-3 or TRBV12-4, the J gene TRBJ2-7; 8 positions agree with TRBD2. The CDR3 consists of 14 residues. The J segment lost 3 bases and the V segment lost 6 bases, leaving 7 bases of the junction unmatched. The CDR3 here is CASSQGSGSYEQYV. The CDR3 DNA is TGTGCCAGCAGCCAGGGGAGCGGGAGCTACGAGCAGTACGTC.